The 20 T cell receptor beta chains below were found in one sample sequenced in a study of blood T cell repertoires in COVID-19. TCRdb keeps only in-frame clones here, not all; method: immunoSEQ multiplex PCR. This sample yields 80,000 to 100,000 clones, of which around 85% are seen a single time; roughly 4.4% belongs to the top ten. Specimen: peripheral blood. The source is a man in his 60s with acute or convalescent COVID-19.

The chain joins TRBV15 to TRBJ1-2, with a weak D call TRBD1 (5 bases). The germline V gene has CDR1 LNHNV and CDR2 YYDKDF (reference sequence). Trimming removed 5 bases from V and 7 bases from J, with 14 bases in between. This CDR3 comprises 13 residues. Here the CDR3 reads CATSAGSRRGYTF. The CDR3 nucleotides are TGTGCCACCAGCGCAGGGTCGAGGCGTGGCTACACCTTC. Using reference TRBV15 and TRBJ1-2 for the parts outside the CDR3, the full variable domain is DAMVIQNPRYQVTQFGKPVTLSCSQTLNHNVMYWYQQKSSQAPKLLFHYYDKDFNNEADTPDNFQSRRPNTSFCFLDIRSPGLGDTAMYLCATSAGSRRGYTFGSGTRLTVV.

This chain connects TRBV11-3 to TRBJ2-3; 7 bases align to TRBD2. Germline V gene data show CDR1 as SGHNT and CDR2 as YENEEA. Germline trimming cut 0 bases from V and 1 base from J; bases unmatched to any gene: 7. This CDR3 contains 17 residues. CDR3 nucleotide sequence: TGTGCCAGCAGCTTAGACTCACCCAGCGGGGGCACAGATACGCAGTATTTT. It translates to CASSLDSPSGGTDTQYF.

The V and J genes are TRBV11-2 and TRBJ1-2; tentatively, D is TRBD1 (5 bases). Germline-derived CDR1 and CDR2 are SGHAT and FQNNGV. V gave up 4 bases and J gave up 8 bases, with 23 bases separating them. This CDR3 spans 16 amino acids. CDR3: CASSSPSGGDYRGYTF. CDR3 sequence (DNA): TGTGCCAGCAGCTCTCCTTCCGGGGGGGATTATCGGGGCTACACCTTC.

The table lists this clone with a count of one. The CDR3 DNA reads as TGCGCCAGCCGTTCACAGGAGAACACTGAAGCTTTCTTT. Translated, it gives CASRSQENTEAFF. The V gene is TRBV5-1, the J gene TRBJ1-1; perhaps TRBD1 as D (5 bases). Germline V gene lookup returns CDR1 SGHRS and CDR2 YFSETQ. The CDR3 has 13 residues. The ends were cut back, 7 bases at V and 1 base at J, with 11 bases in the middle. Full variable domain (rest looked up from reference TRBV5-1 and TRBJ1-1): KAGVTQTPRYLIKTRGQQVTLSCSPISGHRSVSWYQQTPGQGLQFLFEYFSETQRNKGNFPGRFSGRQFSNSRSEMNVSTLELGDSALYLCASRSQENTEAFFGQGTRLTVV.

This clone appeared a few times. In nucleotides, the CDR3 is TGTGCCAGCAGCCCCCTCCGGGGATCAAATTCACCCCTCCACTTT. Translation: CASSPLRGSNSPLHF. The chain carries TRBV7-2 and TRBJ1-6; D gene ambiguous. Trimming left V 5 bases short and J 7 bases short, with 15 bases between. The CDR3 runs 15 residues. Germline loops: CDR1 SGHTA, CDR2 FQGNSA.

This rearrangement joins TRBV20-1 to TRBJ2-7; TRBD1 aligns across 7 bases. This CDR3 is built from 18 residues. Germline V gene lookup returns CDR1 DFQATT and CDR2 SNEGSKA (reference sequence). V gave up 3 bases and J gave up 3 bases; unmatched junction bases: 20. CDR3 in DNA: TGCAGTGCTAGTATCGGAGGAAACTCACAGGGACAGTTCTACGAGCAGTACTTC. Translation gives CSASIGGNSQGQFYEQYF.

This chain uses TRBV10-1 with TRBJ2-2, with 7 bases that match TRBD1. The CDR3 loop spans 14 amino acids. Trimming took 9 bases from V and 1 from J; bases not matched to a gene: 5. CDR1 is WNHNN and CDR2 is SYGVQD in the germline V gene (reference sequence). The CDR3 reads CASRGQLNTGELFF. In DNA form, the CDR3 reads TGCGCCAGTCGGGGACAGCTGAACACCGGGGAGCTGTTTTTT.

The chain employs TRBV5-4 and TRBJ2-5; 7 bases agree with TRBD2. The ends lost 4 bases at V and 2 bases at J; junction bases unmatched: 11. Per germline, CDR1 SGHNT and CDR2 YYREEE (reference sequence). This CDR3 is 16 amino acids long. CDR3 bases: TGTGCCAGCAGCGTAGGATCTAGCGGAGGTCAAGAGACCCAGTACTTC. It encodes CASSVGSSGGQETQYF.

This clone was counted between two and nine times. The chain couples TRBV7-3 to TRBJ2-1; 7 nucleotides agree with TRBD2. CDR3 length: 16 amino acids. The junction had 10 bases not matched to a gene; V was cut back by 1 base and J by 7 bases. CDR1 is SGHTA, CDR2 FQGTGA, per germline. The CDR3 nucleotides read TGTGCCAGCAGCTTAAATGGCGGGAGCCCCGGGAATGAGCAGTTCTTC. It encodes CASSLNGGSPGNEQFF.

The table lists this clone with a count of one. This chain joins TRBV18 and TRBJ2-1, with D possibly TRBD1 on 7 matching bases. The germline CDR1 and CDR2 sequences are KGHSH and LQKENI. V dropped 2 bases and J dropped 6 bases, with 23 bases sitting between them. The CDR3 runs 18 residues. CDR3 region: CASSPVTFTGAGGNEQFF. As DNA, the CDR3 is TGTGCCAGCTCACCAGTCACTTTTACAGGGGCCGGGGGCAATGAGCAGTTCTTC.

The CDR3 reads CASSWSGLSTEAFF. CDR3 sequence (DNA): TGTGCCAGCAGTTGGTCGGGATTAAGCACTGAAGCTTTCTTT. This rearrangement joins TRBV6-2 or TRBV6-3 to TRBJ1-1; D remains ambiguous. The CDR3 length is 14 residues. V was pared by 4 bases and J by 4 bases, with 13 bases between. Germline V gives CDR1 MNHEY, CDR2 SVGEGT.

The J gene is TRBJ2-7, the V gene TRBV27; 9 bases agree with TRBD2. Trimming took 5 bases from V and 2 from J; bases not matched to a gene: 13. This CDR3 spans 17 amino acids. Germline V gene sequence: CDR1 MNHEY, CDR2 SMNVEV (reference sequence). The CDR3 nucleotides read TGTGCCAGCAGTCCAGGGGGTAGCGGGAGTTTCGCCTACGAGCAGTACTTC. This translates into CASSPGGSGSFAYEQYF.

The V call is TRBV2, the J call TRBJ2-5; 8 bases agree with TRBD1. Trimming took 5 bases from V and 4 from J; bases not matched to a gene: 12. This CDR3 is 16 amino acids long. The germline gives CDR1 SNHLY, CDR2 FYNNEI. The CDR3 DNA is TGTGCCAGCAGTCCTGGACAGGGTGGGTTTGGAGAGACCCAGTACTTC. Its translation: CASSPGQGGFGETQYF. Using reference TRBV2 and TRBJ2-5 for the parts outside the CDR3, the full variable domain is EPEVTQTPSHQVTQMGQEVILRCVPISNHLYFYWYRQILGQKVEFLVSFYNNEISEKSEIFDDQFSVERPDGSNFTLKIRSTKLEDSAMYFCASSPGQGGFGETQYFGPGTRLLVL.

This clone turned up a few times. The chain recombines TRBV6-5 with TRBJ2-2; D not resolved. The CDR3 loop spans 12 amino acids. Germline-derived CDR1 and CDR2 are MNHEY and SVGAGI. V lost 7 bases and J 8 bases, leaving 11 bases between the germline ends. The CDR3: CASTGPAGELFF. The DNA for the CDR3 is TGTGCCAGCACAGGTCCTGCTGGGGAGCTGTTTTTT.

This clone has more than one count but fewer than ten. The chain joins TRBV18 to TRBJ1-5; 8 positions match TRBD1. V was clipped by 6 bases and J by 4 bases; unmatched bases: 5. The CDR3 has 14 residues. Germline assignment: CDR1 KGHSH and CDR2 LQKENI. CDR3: CASSQGTGNQPQHF. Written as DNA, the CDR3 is TGTGCCAGCTCTCAAGGGACAGGTAATCAGCCCCAGCATTTT.

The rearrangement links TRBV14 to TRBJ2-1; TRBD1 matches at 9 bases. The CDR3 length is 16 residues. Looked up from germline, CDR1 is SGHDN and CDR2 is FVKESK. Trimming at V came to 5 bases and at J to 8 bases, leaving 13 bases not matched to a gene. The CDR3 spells CASSSIKGTGLYEQFF. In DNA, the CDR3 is TGTGCCAGCAGCTCTATTAAAGGGACAGGGCTCTATGAGCAGTTCTTC.

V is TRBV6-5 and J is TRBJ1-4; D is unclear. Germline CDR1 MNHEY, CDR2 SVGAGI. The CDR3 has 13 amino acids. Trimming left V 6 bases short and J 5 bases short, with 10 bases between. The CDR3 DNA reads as TGTGCCAGCAGAGGAGGCAGGAATGAAAAACTGTTTTTT. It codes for CASRGGRNEKLFF.

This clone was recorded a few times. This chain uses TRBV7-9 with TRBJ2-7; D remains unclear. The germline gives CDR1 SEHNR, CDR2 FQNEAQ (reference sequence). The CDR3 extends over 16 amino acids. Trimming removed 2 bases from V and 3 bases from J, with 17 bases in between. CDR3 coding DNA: TGTGCCAGCAGCTTAACGGCCCGGAGAACGGGCTACGAGCAGTACTTC. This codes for CASSLTARRTGYEQYF.

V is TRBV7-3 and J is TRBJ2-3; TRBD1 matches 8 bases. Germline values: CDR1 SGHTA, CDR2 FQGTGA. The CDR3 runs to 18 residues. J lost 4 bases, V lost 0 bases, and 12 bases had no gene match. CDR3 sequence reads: CASSLTNERTGKADTQYF. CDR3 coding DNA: TGTGCCAGCAGCTTAACGAATGAGAGGACAGGGAAGGCAGATACGCAGTATTTT.

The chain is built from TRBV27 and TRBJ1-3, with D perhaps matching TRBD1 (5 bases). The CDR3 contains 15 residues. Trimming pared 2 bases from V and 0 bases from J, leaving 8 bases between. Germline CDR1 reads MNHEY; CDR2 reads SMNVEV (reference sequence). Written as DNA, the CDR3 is TGTGCCAGCAGTTTACTGGGGCTCTCTGGAAACACCATATATTTT. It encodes CASSLLGLSGNTIYF.